This T cell receptor (beta chain) was obtained from a study of blood T cells in healthy people across ages. Findings of the study overall: Comparison with aged donors showed that long-lived donors had more naive CD4+ cells and higher diversity.

This clonotype was observed a handful of times. Its antigen is unknown. One end of the junction does not line up with germline, which may come from a read error. CDR3 length: 14 amino acids. Germline CDR1 and CDR2: SSHAT and FNYEAQ (reference sequence). Samples each had at least 5.5 micrograms of total RNA extracted. Together with a sample-barcoded 5' primer, a J-beta primer mix was included in a second PCR lasting roughly 7 to 11 cycles. TCRdb itself ran the 5' RACE reads through MiXCR, one entry per CDR3 protein. The data contain about 830,000 distinct CDR3 sequences, around 62% of them singletons. V is TRBV7-7 and J is TRBJ2-1; a weak D match, TRBD2 (5 bases). The receptor was isolated from a man aged 25 to 40 in good health. Specimen: blood. The DNA of the CDR3 is TGTGCTAGCAGCTTAACGCGTGCGGGCAATGAGCAGTTCTTC. It is translated as CASSLTRAGNEQFF.